What follows are 15 T cell receptor beta chains derived from one specimen sequenced in a study of blood T cell repertoires in COVID-19. The method was immunoSEQ multiplex PCR; TCRdb's version includes in-frame clones alone and lacks a portion of them. In the table there are some 390,000 clones, around 86% of which are singletons. The sequenced sample consisted of peripheral blood. The receptors were sampled from a human donor in a cohort sampled during active COVID-19.

This sequence joins TRBV28 and TRBJ1-4; 7 nucleotides align to TRBD1. V trimming: 5 bases; J trimming: 2 bases; junction bases outside the gene matches: 11. The CDR3 length is 17 residues. Germline values: CDR1 MDHEN, CDR2 SYDVKM. The CDR3 nucleotides read TGTGCCAGCAGTCCGGAAAGAACAGGGGTTACTAATGAAAAACTGTTTTTT. This codes for CASSPERTGVTNEKLFF.

The chain has TRBV7-2 and TRBJ2-6; a possible D gene is TRBD1 (6 bases). Trimming shortened V by 5 bases and J by 0 bases, and 20 bases separated the two germline ends. Germline lookup yields CDR1 SGHTA and CDR2 FQGNSA. The CDR3 runs to 19 residues. The CDR3 coding sequence is TGTGCCAGCAGCCCCAGACTTTGGGACACCCACTCTGGGGCCAACGTCCTGACTTTC. It yields the protein CASSPRLWDTHSGANVLTF.

This chain links TRBV6-6 with TRBJ1-3; D is uncertain. Germline loops: CDR1 MNHNY, CDR2 SVGAGI (reference sequence). Between the trimmed V and J ends, which lost 2 bases and 0 bases, there was a span of 8 bases. The CDR3 consists of 15 residues. The CDR3 DNA reads as TGTGCCAGCAGTTACGGGGAGAGCTCTGGAAACACCATATATTTT. This translates into CASSYGESSGNTIYF.

This clone was seen once. The chain has TRBV7-8 and TRBJ2-3, with TRBD2 identical over 13 bases. V shed 0 bases and J 13 bases; nucleotides not matched to a gene: 7. CDR1 and CDR2 from the germline V gene are SGHVS and FQNEAQ. The CDR3 consists of 15 residues. CDR3 sequence reads: CASSLARTSGGIKYF. The DNA for the CDR3 is TGTGCCAGCAGCTTAGCGCGGACTAGCGGGGGAATCAAGTATTTT. Supplemented by reference TRBV7-8 and TRBJ2-3, the full variable domain reads GAGVSQSPRYKVAKRGQDVALRCDPISGHVSLFWYQQALGQGPEFLTYFQNEAQLDKSGLPSDRFFAERPEGSVSTLKIQRTQQEDSAVYLCASSLARTSGGIKYFGPGTRLTVL.

V usage is TRBV5-1 and J usage is TRBJ2-1; TRBD1 agrees at 10 bases. The CDR3 runs to 15 residues. Germline CDR1 is SGHRS and CDR2 is YFSETQ. The V gene end was trimmed by 4 bases and the J gene end by 7 bases; junction bases not matched to a gene: 8. The chain's CDR3 is CASSPGTGDFNEQFF. CDR3 nucleotide sequence: TGCGCCAGCAGCCCCGGGACAGGGGATTTTAATGAGCAGTTCTTC.

The chain employs TRBV28 and TRBJ2-7, with 14 bases aligning to TRBD2. CDR3 size: 14 residues. Looked up from germline, CDR1 is MDHEN and CDR2 is SYDVKM. Unmatched junction bases numbered 4, after V lost 6 bases and J lost 6 bases. The CDR3 protein is CASRRGLAGGEQYF. The CDR3 bases are TGTGCCAGCAGACGTGGACTAGCGGGGGGCGAGCAGTACTTC.

This chain links TRBV18 with TRBJ2-5, with D possibly matching TRBD2 (5 bases). The CDR3 is 15 amino acids. Trimming cost V 3 bases and J 5 bases, with 16 bases left between them. Germline CDR1 reads KGHSH; CDR2 reads LQKENI. The CDR3, as DNA: TGTGCCAGCTCACCCCCGGCCCCGAGGAGGGAGACCCAGTACTTC. Amino acids: CASSPPAPRRETQYF.

CDR3 DNA: TGTGCCAGCAGCACTGGGAGAGACACAGATACGCAGTATTTT. It encodes CASSTGRDTDTQYF. The chain links TRBV5-4 to TRBJ2-3, with D perhaps TRBD2 (5 bases). Germline V lookup: CDR1 SGHNT, CDR2 YYREEE (reference sequence). The CDR3 consists of 14 residues. The V gene lost 4 bases and the J gene lost 2 bases, with 11 bases spanning the gap.

The chain combines TRBV7-3 with TRBJ2-3, with D possibly being TRBD2 (5 bases). V was trimmed by 2 bases and J by 2 bases, leaving 8 bases between them. This CDR3 spans 14 amino acids. Germline V CDR1 and CDR2: SGHTA, FQGTGA. CDR3 sequence reads: CASSLGSVTDTQYF. The CDR3 coding sequence is TGTGCCAGCAGCTTAGGGAGCGTCACAGATACGCAGTATTTT.

Points on this clone: The same CDR3 is also encoded by other DNA sequences in this sample. The chain has TRBV19 and TRBJ1-1; D gene ambiguous. The V end was cut by 1 base, the J end by 0 bases, with 3 bases between. CDR1 and CDR2 (germline): LNHDA, SQIVND (reference sequence). The length of the CDR3 is 13 residues. The CDR3 DNA is TGTGCCAGTAGTATAGGTATGAACACTGAAGCTTTCTTT. Protein sequence: CASSIGMNTEAFF.

The chain employs TRBV20-1 and TRBJ2-7, with D tentatively TRBD1 (5 bases). Germline V CDR1 and CDR2: DFQATT, SNEGSKA (reference sequence). Trimming pared 2 bases from V and 4 bases from J, leaving 6 bases between. The CDR3 covers 11 residues. This CDR3 reads CSARRGYEQYF. CDR3 sequence (DNA): TGCAGTGCTAGAAGGGGATACGAGCAGTACTTC.

The chain has TRBV19 and TRBJ1-1; D is perhaps TRBD1 (5 bases). Per the germline V gene, CDR1 is LNHDA and CDR2 is SQIVND (reference sequence). V was trimmed by 4 bases and J by 4 bases, leaving 16 bases between them. The length of the CDR3 is 15 residues. The CDR3 DNA follows: TGTGCCAGTAGTACGCTCGGGGGAGCGGGCACTGAAGCTTTCTTT. The encoded protein is CASSTLGGAGTEAFF.

The chain joins TRBV28 to TRBJ2-7, with 7 bases that match TRBD1. The germline V gene has CDR1 MDHEN and CDR2 SYDVKM. Trimming removed 3 bases from V and 3 bases from J; junction bases left unmatched: 2. This CDR3 spans 13 amino acids. CDR3 protein: CASSFRDSYEQYF. CDR3 coding DNA: TGTGCCAGCAGTTTTAGGGACAGCTACGAGCAGTACTTC.

The J gene is TRBJ1-6, the V gene TRBV6-5, with a weak D call TRBD1 (6 bases). The CDR3 is made up of 15 amino acids. Between the trimmed V and J ends, which lost 4 bases and 1 base, there was a span of 8 bases. Germline V gene lookup returns CDR1 MNHEY and CDR2 SVGAGI. CDR3 in amino acids: CASSSDRSYNSPLHF. CDR3 sequence (DNA): TGTGCCAGCAGTTCCGACAGGTCCTATAATTCACCCCTCCACTTT.

V gene TRBV3-1 (or the pseudogene TRBV3-2) combines with J gene TRBJ2-3; 9 bases are shared with TRBD2. The germline V gene has CDR1 LGHDT and CDR2 YNNKEL (reference sequence). The trim removed 1 base at V and 3 bases at J, leaving 11 bases unmatched. This CDR3 has 18 amino acids. CDR3 in DNA: TGTGCCAGCAGCCAAGTCCCAGACCATAGCGGGAGTACAGATACGCAGTATTTT. Encoded protein: CASSQVPDHSGSTDTQYF.